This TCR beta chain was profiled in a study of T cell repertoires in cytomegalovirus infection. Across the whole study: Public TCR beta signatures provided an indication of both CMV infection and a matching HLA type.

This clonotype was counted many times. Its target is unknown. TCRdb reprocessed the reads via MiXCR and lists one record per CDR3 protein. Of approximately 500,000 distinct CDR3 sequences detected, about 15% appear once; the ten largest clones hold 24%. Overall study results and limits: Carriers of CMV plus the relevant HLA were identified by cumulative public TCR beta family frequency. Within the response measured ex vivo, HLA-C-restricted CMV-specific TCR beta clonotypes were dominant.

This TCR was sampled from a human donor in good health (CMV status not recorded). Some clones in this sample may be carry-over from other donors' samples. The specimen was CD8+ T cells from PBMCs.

The CDR3 nucleotides read TGTGCCAGCAGCACGGGACTAGCGGGGAATAGAGAAGAGACCCAGTACTTC. It is translated as CASSTGLAGNREETQYF. The chain links TRBV11-2 to TRBJ2-5; 13 nucleotides match TRBD2. The germline V gene encodes CDR1 SGHAT and CDR2 FQNNGV. CDR3 length equals 17 residues. The V gene end was trimmed by 5 bases and the J gene end by 3 bases; junction bases not matched to a gene: 9.